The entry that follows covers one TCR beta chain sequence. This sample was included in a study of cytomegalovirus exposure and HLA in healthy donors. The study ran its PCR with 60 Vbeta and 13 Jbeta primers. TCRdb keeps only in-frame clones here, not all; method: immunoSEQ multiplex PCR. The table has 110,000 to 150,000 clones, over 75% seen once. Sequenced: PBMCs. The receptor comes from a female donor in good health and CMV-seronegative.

The CDR3 coding sequence is TGTGCCAGCAGCTTAGGAGGGGGGGACCGACGCTCCTACGAGCAGTACTTC. Translation gives CASSLGGGDRRSYEQYF. This chain uses TRBV7-8 with TRBJ2-7; the D gene is possibly TRBD2 (7 bases). The germline V and J ends were trimmed by 1 base and 0 bases, with 16 bases remaining between them. Per germline, CDR1 SGHVS and CDR2 FQNEAQ. The CDR3 is made up of 17 amino acids.